This T cell receptor (beta chain) was obtained from a study of blood T cell repertoires in COVID-19. Profiling relied on immunoSEQ multiplex PCR, and the TCRdb table lists in-frame clones only, not all of them. In the table there are under 100,000 clones, approximately 92% of which are singletons. In this sample, this clone turned up once. V lost 5 bases, J lost 2 bases, and 13 bases lay in between. CDR1 and CDR2 from the germline V gene are LNHDA and SQIVND (reference sequence). CDR3 length equals 15 residues. Sequenced: peripheral blood. The chain joins TRBV19 to TRBJ1-5; TRBD1 is a possible D gene (5 bases). This TCR came from a woman aged 60-75 years with active COVID-19. CDR3 residues: CASSPQGTGNQPQHF. For the CDR3, the DNA is TGTGCCAGTAGTCCGCAGGGTACGGGCAATCAGCCCCAGCATTTT. Looking up the rest from reference TRBV19 and TRBJ1-5 gives the full variable domain: DGGITQSPKYLFRKEGQNVTLSCEQNLNHDAMYWYRQDPGQGLRLIYYSQIVNDFQKGDIAEGYSVSREKKESFPLTVTSAQKNPTAFYLCASSPQGTGNQPQHFGDGTRLSIL.